A selection of T cell receptor beta chains follows, all from one sample in a study of shared clonotypes between healthy human individuals. Sequenced by immunoSEQ multiplex PCR; TCRdb stores in-frame clones only, minus some. This sample carries 700,000 or so clones, about 78% of them seen once, and the ten largest clones take less than 2%. Sequencing used memory CD4+ T cells sorted from blood. These receptors originate from a young woman in good health. The CDR3 runs from the conserved cysteine through the conserved F or W. The order of the fields is clone size, J gene, V gene, D gene, CDR3 DNA, CDR3 protein. The D gene is left open where the match is weak. Clone size is shown for a subset of rows, as once, few, many or a class of expanded clone.

many | TRBJ2-3 | TRBV6-1 | - | TGTGCCAGCAGTGAAGGAGGACTCATACTAGATGATACGCAGTATTTT | CASSEGGLILDDTQYF
- | TRBJ1-4 | TRBV7-9 | - | TGTGCCAGCAGCTTAGGGGGTGAAAAACTGTTTTTT | CASSLGGEKLFF
- | TRBJ1-3 | TRBV5-3 | - | TGTGCCAGAAGCAAGATGAGGCGAGACACCATATATTTT | CARSKMRRDTIYF
- | TRBJ2-3 | TRBV9 | TRBD2 | TGTGCCAGCAGCGGACGACTAGCGGGAGGGTATAGCACAGATACGCAGTATTTT | CASSGRLAGGYSTDTQYF
- | TRBJ1-2 | TRBV6-5 | - | TGTGCCAGCAGTTACTCACAGGGAAACTATGGCTACACCTTC | CASSYSQGNYGYTF
- | TRBJ2-7 | TRBV2 | - | TGTGCCAGCAGTGAGGGCGGATACGGGCAGTACTTC | CASSEGGYGQYF
- | TRBJ2-7 | TRBV6-5 | - | TGTGCCAGCAGTTACTCTGCCACCACCTACGAGCAGTACTTC | CASSYSATTYEQYF
few | TRBJ1-1 | TRBV9 | - | TGTGCCAGCAGCGGAGGCAGGAACACTGAAGCTTTCTTT | CASSGGRNTEAFF
many | TRBJ1-5 | TRBV4-1 | - | TGCGCCAGCAGCCAGGACCCTAGCAATCAGCCCCAGCATTTT | CASSQDPSNQPQHF
- | TRBJ1-1 | TRBV10-3 | - | TGTGCCATCAGGGGGTCAGATAGCTCGGGCACTGAAGCTTTCTTT | CAIRGSDSSGTEAFF
- | TRBJ1-3 | TRBV28 | - | TGTGCCAGCGGGACGGCACTCTCTGGAAACACCATATATTTT | CASGTALSGNTIYF
- | TRBJ1-4 | TRBV28 | - | TGTGCCAGCACCACCCGCGGGGGTCGCGGCCCACAGAATGAAAAACTGTTTTTT | CASTTRGGRGPQNEKLFF
- | TRBJ2-3 | TRBV18 | - | TGTGCCAGCTCACCAATTGGGCCCTTCACAGATACGCAGTATTTT | CASSPIGPFTDTQYF
- | TRBJ1-5 | TRBV6-1 | TRBD1 | TGTGCCAGCAGTGACCTAGGAGGGGGCAAGGGCAATCAGCCCCAGCATTTT | CASSDLGGGKGNQPQHF
few | TRBJ2-1 | TRBV28 | TRBD2 | TGTGCCAGCAGTCTACTACCCCCTTTTAGCGGGGCCTCCTACAATGAGCAGTTCTTC | CASSLLPPFSGASYNEQFF
- | TRBJ2-2 | TRBV19 | TRBD1 | TGTGCCAGTAGTACCCCCGGGACAGGCGTCTTGGGGGAGCTGTTTTTT | CASSTPGTGVLGELFF
- | TRBJ2-1 | TRBV5-1 | TRBD2 | TGCGCCAGCAGCTTGCTTACTAGCGGAGCTTACAATGAGCAGTTCTTC | CASSLLTSGAYNEQFF
- | TRBJ2-1 | TRBV4-2 | - | TGTGCCAGCAGCCAAGATTGGCTAGCTGATGAGCAGTTCTTC | CASSQDWLADEQFF
- | TRBJ1-1 | TRBV19 | - | TGTGCCAGTAGTATTTCTTTTTTCAACACTGAAGCTTTCTTT | CASSISFFNTEAFF
- | TRBJ1-2 | TRBV18 | TRBD1 | TGTGCCAGCTCACCTTCGACCGGACAGGGAGGAGGCGGCTACACCTTC | CASSPSTGQGGGGYTF
- | TRBJ2-1 | TRBV5-1 | - | TGCGCCAGCAGCATCGCTACGGGCTCCTACAATGAGCAGTTCTTC | CASSIATGSYNEQFF
- | TRBJ1-4 | TRBV6-6 | - | TGTGCCAGCAGTTACCCAGGATATAATGAAAAACTGTTTTTT | CASSYPGYNEKLFF
- | TRBJ2-1 | TRBV6-5 | - | TGTGCCAGCAGTTACCAGGGGACCTACAATGAGCAGTTCTTC | CASSYQGTYNEQFF
- | TRBJ1-1 | TRBV27 | - | TGTGCCAGCAGTTTTGGGGGGGCCTTAATGAACACTGAAGCTTTCTTT | CASSFGGALMNTEAFF
- | TRBJ1-5 | TRBV7-9 | TRBD1 | TGTGCCAGCAGCTCGGACAGGGCTGGTCAGCCCCAGCATTTT | CASSSDRAGQPQHF
- | TRBJ1-4 | TRBV27 | TRBD1 | TGTGCCAGCAAGGGACAGGGGAGGGAAAAACTGTTTTTT | CASKGQGREKLFF
- | TRBJ1-5 | TRBV19 | TRBD1 | TGTGCCAGTAGTATGCCGGGACAGGGATACAATCAGCCCCAGCATTTT | CASSMPGQGYNQPQHF
- | TRBJ1-4 | TRBV2 | - | TGTGCCAGCAGAGACACTGAAAAACTGTTTTTT | CASRDTEKLFF
few | TRBJ2-2 | TRBV7-2 | - | TGTGCCAGCAGCCCCTGGACCACGAACACCGGGGAGCTGTTTTTT | CASSPWTTNTGELFF
- | TRBJ1-3 | TRBV10-3 | - | TGTGCCATCACCCCGACAGGCCCCATTGGAAACACCATATATTTT | CAITPTGPIGNTIYF
- | TRBJ2-5 | TRBV30 | - | TGTGCCTGGAGTCGGGAGACCCAGTACTTC | CAWSRETQYF
- | TRBJ2-4 | TRBV7-2 | - | TGTGCCAGCAGCACATCGGGATACCTAGCCAAAAACATTCAGTACTTC | CASSTSGYLAKNIQYF
few | TRBJ2-1 | TRBV5-1 | - | TGCGCCAGCAGCTTTGGGGGAGTCAACAATGAGCAGTTCTTC | CASSFGGVNNEQFF
- | TRBJ2-4 | TRBV4-2 | - | TGTGCCAGCGGTCATTCAGAGGCCAAAAACATTCAGTACTTC | CASGHSEAKNIQYF
- | TRBJ1-1 | TRBV6-1 | TRBD1 | TGTGCCAGCAGTGAGTGGGGACAGGGTCGGGGCACTGAAGCTTTCTTT | CASSEWGQGRGTEAFF
once | TRBJ2-3 | TRBV27 | TRBD2 | TGTGCCAGCAGTCCCTACTGGCGGGGGACAGATACGCAGTATTTT | CASSPYWRGTDTQYF
- | TRBJ2-2 | TRBV7-8 | TRBD1 | TGTGCCAGCGGCGTAGGACAGGGGTGGACCGGGGAGCTGTTTTTT | CASGVGQGWTGELFF